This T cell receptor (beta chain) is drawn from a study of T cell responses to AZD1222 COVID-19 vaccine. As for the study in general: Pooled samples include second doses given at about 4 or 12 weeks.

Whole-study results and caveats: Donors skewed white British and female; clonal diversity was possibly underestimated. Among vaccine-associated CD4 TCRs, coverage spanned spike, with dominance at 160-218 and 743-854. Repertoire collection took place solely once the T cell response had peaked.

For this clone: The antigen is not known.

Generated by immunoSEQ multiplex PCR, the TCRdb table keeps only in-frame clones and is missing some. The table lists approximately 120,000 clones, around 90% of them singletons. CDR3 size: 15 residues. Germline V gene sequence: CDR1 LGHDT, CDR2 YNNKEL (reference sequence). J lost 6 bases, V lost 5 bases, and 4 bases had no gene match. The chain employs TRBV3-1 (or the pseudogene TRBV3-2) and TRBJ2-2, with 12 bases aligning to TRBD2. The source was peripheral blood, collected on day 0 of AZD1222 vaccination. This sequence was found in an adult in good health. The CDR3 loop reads CASSLRLAGAGELFF. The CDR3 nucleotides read TGTGCCAGCAGCTTAAGACTAGCGGGAGCCGGGGAGCTGTTTTTT.